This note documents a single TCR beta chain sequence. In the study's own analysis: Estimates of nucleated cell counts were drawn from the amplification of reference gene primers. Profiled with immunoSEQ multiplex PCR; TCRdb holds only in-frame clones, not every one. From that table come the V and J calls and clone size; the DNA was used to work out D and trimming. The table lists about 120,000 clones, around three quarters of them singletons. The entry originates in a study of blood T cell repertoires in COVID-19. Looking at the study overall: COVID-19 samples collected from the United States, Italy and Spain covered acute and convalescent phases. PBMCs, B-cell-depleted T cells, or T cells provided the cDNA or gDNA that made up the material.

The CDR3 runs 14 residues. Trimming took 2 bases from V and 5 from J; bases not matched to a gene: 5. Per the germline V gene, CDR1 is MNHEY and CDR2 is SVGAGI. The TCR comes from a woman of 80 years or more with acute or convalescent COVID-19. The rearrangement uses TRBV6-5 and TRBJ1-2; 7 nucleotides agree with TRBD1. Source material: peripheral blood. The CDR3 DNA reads TGTGCCAGCAGTTACAACAGGGGCGCATATGGCTACACCTTC. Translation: CASSYNRGAYGYTF.